The 7 T cell receptor beta chains below were found in one sample sequenced in a study of shared clonotypes between healthy human individuals. Using immunoSEQ multiplex PCR, the repertoire was profiled, and TCRdb retains in-frame clones only, with some absent. Of 2,500,000 or so clones listed, roughly 92% are singletons. Sequencing was performed on naive CD4+ T cells from PBMCs. The subset is: CD45RA+ positively selected. Receptors were obtained from a young man in good health. Some clones in this sample may be carry-over from other donors' samples.

The chain carries TRBV5-5 and TRBJ2-3, with 7 bases that match TRBD1. Trimming cost V 3 bases and J 4 bases; bases outside gene matches: 5. The CDR3 is made up of 14 amino acids. CDR1 and CDR2 from the germline V gene are SGHKS and YYEKEE (reference sequence). CDR3 sequence reads: CASSSTGPPDTQYF. The CDR3 DNA reads as TGTGCCAGCAGCTCGACAGGGCCCCCAGATACGCAGTATTTT.

This clone has more than one count but fewer than ten. The CDR3 bases are TGTGCCAGCAGCTTAATGACCGGGGAAAAACTGTTTTTT. It encodes CASSLMTGEKLFF. This chain connects TRBV7-3 to TRBJ1-4; unclear D gene. This CDR3 is 13 amino acids long. Trimming left V 1 base short and J 8 bases short, with 8 bases between. Germline V gene sequence: CDR1 SGHTA, CDR2 FQGTGA.

This rearrangement joins TRBV5-4 to TRBJ2-3; 9 bases are shared with TRBD1. The junction had 6 bases not matched to a gene; V was cut back by 1 base and J by 3 bases. The CDR3 runs to 16 residues. Germline V gives CDR1 SGHNT, CDR2 YYREEE (reference sequence). For the CDR3, the DNA is TGTGCCAGCAGCTTGAGTTTAGGACAGGGGACAGATACGCAGTATTTT. Protein sequence: CASSLSLGQGTDTQYF. Using reference TRBV5-4 and TRBJ2-3 for the parts outside the CDR3, the full variable domain is ETGVTQSPTHLIKTRGQQVTLRCSSQSGHNTVSWYQQALGQGPQFIFQYYREEENGRGNFPPRFSGLQFPNYSSELNVNALELDDSALYLCASSLSLGQGTDTQYFGPGTRLTVL.

The chain employs TRBV9 and TRBJ2-1, with no clear D. Germline CDR1 reads SGDLS; CDR2 reads YYNGEE. The CDR3 sequence is 14 residues long. V lost 4 bases and J 0 bases, leaving 8 bases between the germline ends. The CDR3 sequence is CASSPGPSYNEQFF. In nucleotides, the CDR3 is TGTGCCAGCAGCCCCGGACCCTCCTACAATGAGCAGTTCTTC. The full variable domain, in which reference TRBV9 and TRBJ2-1 provide the parts outside the CDR3, is DSGVTQTPKHLITATGQRVTLRCSPRSGDLSVYWYQQSLDQGLQFLIQYYNGEERAKGNILERFSAQQFPDLHSELNLSSLELGDSALYFCASSPGPSYNEQFFGPGTRLTVL.

Concerning this clone itself: With a far larger clone one base away, a read error is the likely cause. This rearrangement joins TRBV7-3 to TRBJ2-1; possible D gene TRBD1, 6 bases. Germline CDR1 reads SGHTA; CDR2 reads FQGTGA. V dropped 2 bases and J dropped 6 bases, with 8 bases sitting between them. CDR3 length: 13 amino acids. This chain's CDR3 is CASSLFRGNEQFF. The CDR3 nucleotides read TGTGCCAGCAGCTTATTCAGGGGCAATGAGCAGTTCTTC.

This sequence joins TRBV7-3 and TRBJ1-1; D not resolved. Germline values: CDR1 SGHTA, CDR2 FQGTGA. V was pared by 5 bases and J by 5 bases, with 12 bases between. This CDR3 has 13 residues. The CDR3 is CASSPSGKTEAFF. CDR3 coding DNA: TGTGCCAGCAGCCCTAGTGGCAAGACTGAAGCTTTCTTT.

About this clone: This same CDR3 is encoded by further DNA sequences in the sample. This chain links TRBV9 with TRBJ2-3; 12 nucleotides line up with TRBD1. CDR1 is SGDLS, CDR2 YYNGEE, per germline. The CDR3 contains 15 residues. V lost 3 bases, J lost 4 bases, and 3 bases stayed unmatched. CDR3 residues: CASSAGTGGPDTQYF. CDR3 DNA: TGTGCCAGCAGCGCCGGGACAGGGGGCCCAGATACGCAGTATTTT.